A selection of T cell receptor beta chains follows, all from one sample in a study of T cell responses to AZD1222 COVID-19 vaccine. Sequencing was performed with immunoSEQ multiplex PCR; in TCRdb, only in-frame clones are kept and a portion is missing. The repertoire has about 96,000 clones, roughly nine tenths of them found once; the top ten carry 1.5% to 2%. The sample here was peripheral blood, taken on day 0 of AZD1222 vaccination. The receptor set was obtained from an adult in good health. Both conserved end residues are part of each CDR3. D genes are given only for firm matches. Expanded clones are given a class, and other clones once, few, many or no size at all.

V gene	D gene	J gene	clone size	CDR3 protein	CDR3 DNA
TRBV28	NA	TRBJ1-6	NA	CASSSMKSLGNSPLHF	TGTGCCAGCAGTTCGATGAAATCACTAGGAAATTCACCCCTCCACTTT
TRBV3-1/TRBV3-2	NA	TRBJ2-2	once	CASSRSRALGGELFF	TGTGCCAGCAGCCGGTCCAGGGCATTAGGTGGGGAGCTGTTTTTT
TRBV4-1	NA	TRBJ1-2	NA	CASSQVQGNGDGYTF	TGCGCCAGCAGCCAAGTTCAGGGGAATGGAGATGGCTACACCTTC
TRBV5-6	TRBD2	TRBJ2-2	NA	CASSFGLAGSGELFF	TGTGCCAGCAGCTTCGGACTAGCGGGGTCCGGGGAGCTGTTTTTT
TRBV6-6	NA	TRBJ1-2	once	CASSWDPNYGYTF	TGTGCCAGCAGTTGGGACCCTAACTATGGCTACACCTTC
TRBV5-1	NA	TRBJ2-1	NA	CASSLGRVVEQFF	TGCGCCAGCAGCTTGGGGAGGGTTGTTGAGCAGTTCTTC
TRBV18	NA	TRBJ2-7	NA	CASSLKSDSYEQYF	TGTGCCAGCTCCCTAAAATCGGACAGCTACGAGCAGTACTTC
TRBV29-1	NA	TRBJ2-5	NA	CSVEAGNQETQYF	TGCAGCGTTGAGGCAGGGAACCAAGAGACCCAGTACTTC
TRBV12-3/TRBV12-4	NA	TRBJ1-2	NA	CASSLYRSGYTF	TGTGCCAGCAGTTTATATAGGTCTGGCTACACCTTC
TRBV7-4	TRBD1	TRBJ1-5	NA	CASSSKRRTGVDSNQPQHF	TGTGCCAGCAGTTCCAAACGACGGACAGGGGTGGATAGCAATCAGCCCCAGCATTTT
TRBV18	NA	TRBJ1-1	NA	CASSPRVSLNTEAFF	TGTGCCAGCTCACCCAGGGTTAGTTTGAACACTGAAGCTTTCTTT
TRBV7-3	NA	TRBJ2-3	once	CASSFNPGTGTDTQYF	TGTGCCAGCAGCTTCAACCCCGGGACCGGCACAGATACGCAGTATTTT
TRBV10-3	NA	TRBJ2-7	NA	CAITRGNREAEQYF	TGTGCCATCACCCGAGGTAACAGGGAGGCCGAGCAGTACTTC
TRBV29-1	TRBD2	TRBJ2-7	once	CSVRTSGGQYEQYF	TGCAGCGTTAGGACTAGCGGGGGACAGTACGAGCAGTACTTC
TRBV3-1/TRBV3-2	NA	TRBJ1-4	once	CASSQGFNEKLFF	TGTGCCAGCAGCCAAGGCTTTAATGAAAAACTGTTTTTT
TRBV6-5	NA	TRBJ1-2	NA	CASSWAGGYTF	TGTGCCAGCAGTTGGGCTGGAGGCTACACCTTC
TRBV21-1	NA	TRBJ1-2	NA	CASSKGADRGRNGYTF	TGTGCCAGCAGCAAAGGCGCGGACAGGGGGCGCAACGGCTACACCTTC
TRBV18	NA	TRBJ1-5	NA	CASSLGDGQPQHF	TGTGCCAGCTCACTCGGTGATGGGCAGCCCCAGCATTTT
TRBV18	NA	TRBJ1-3	NA	CASSPSSQGLVNTIYF	TGTGCCAGCTCACCAAGCAGTCAGGGGCTCGTGAACACCATATATTTT
TRBV5-1	NA	TRBJ2-1	NA	CASSSSPSVDSLHAEQFF	TGCGCCAGCAGCTCGAGCCCTAGCGTAGACAGCCTACATGCTGAGCAGTTCTTC
TRBV5-6	TRBD1	TRBJ2-1	NA	CASSLGWGQGENEQFF	TGTGCCAGCAGCTTGGGGTGGGGACAGGGGGAAAATGAGCAGTTCTTC
TRBV19	NA	TRBJ2-7	NA	CASSTGFEQYF	TGTGCCAGTAGTACAGGGTTCGAGCAGTACTTC
TRBV11-2	NA	TRBJ1-1	NA	CASSPGTTTEAFF	TGTGCCAGCAGCCCCGGGACGACAACTGAAGCTTTCTTT
TRBV18	NA	TRBJ1-2	NA	CASSPRQAETYGYTF	TGTGCCAGCTCACCACGGCAGGCAGAGACCTATGGCTACACCTTC
TRBV9	NA	TRBJ2-1	few	CASGVSNEQFF	TGTGCCAGCGGGGTCTCCAATGAGCAGTTCTTC
TRBV30	TRBD1	TRBJ1-1	NA	CAWKDRENTEAFF	TGTGCCTGGAAGGACAGGGAGAACACTGAAGCTTTCTTT
TRBV5-4	NA	TRBJ1-3	once	CASSSPSGGSGNTIYF	TGTGCCAGCAGCTCTCCGAGCGGCGGCTCTGGAAACACCATATATTTT
TRBV3-1/TRBV3-2	TRBD2	TRBJ2-7	NA	CASSHGEGGPLYEQYF	TGTGCCAGCAGCCATGGCGAGGGAGGGCCTCTCTACGAGCAGTACTTC
TRBV19	NA	TRBJ1-4	NA	CASSIGPPIEKLFF	TGTGCCAGTAGTATCGGACCCCCAATTGAAAAACTGTTTTTT
TRBV14	NA	TRBJ1-2	NA	CASSQYPGALYGYTF	TGTGCCAGCAGCCAATATCCGGGGGCCCTTTATGGCTACACCTTC
TRBV30	NA	TRBJ1-1	NA	CAWTPERLNTEAFF	TGTGCCTGGACCCCGGAACGTTTGAACACTGAAGCTTTCTTT
TRBV9	NA	TRBJ1-5	NA	CASSPEGGSYQPQHF	TGTGCCAGCAGCCCCGAGGGCGGGAGCTATCAGCCCCAGCATTTT
TRBV10-3	NA	TRBJ1-1	once	CAISAGRGAEAFF	TGTGCCATCAGTGCCGGACGGGGGGCTGAAGCTTTCTTT
TRBV19	TRBD1	TRBJ1-4	NA	CASSGDRINEKLFF	TGTGCCAGTAGTGGGGACAGGATTAATGAAAAACTGTTTTTT
TRBV6-5	TRBD1	TRBJ1-1	NA	CASSRQGTEAFF	TGTGCCAGCAGTCGACAGGGGACTGAAGCTTTCTTT
TRBV28	TRBD1	TRBJ1-2	NA	CASSLYPNDRDGYTF	TGTGCCAGCAGTTTATACCCCAATGACAGGGATGGCTACACCTTC
TRBV11-2	NA	TRBJ1-2	NA	CASSLLGGMDGYTF	TGTGCCAGCAGCCTTCTTGGGGGTATGGATGGCTACACCTTC
TRBV9	TRBD2	TRBJ2-1	NA	CASSVGGGPYNEQFF	TGTGCCAGCAGCGTAGGCGGGGGGCCCTACAATGAGCAGTTCTTC
TRBV6-6	NA	TRBJ2-2	NA	CASSWLTGGGTGELFF	TGTGCCAGCAGTTGGCTCACAGGGGGGGGCACCGGGGAGCTGTTTTTT
TRBV18	TRBD1	TRBJ1-2	once	CASSPRQGPHGYTF	TGTGCCAGCTCACCCAGACAGGGACCCCATGGCTACACCTTC
TRBV14	NA	TRBJ1-1	NA	CASSQELWKEAFF	TGTGCCAGCAGCCAAGAGCTATGGAAAGAAGCTTTCTTT
TRBV4-2	NA	TRBJ1-2	NA	CASSPQVEGRRGYTF	TGTGCCAGCAGCCCACAAGTCGAAGGACGTCGGGGCTACACCTTC
TRBV6-2/TRBV6-3	NA	TRBJ2-7	NA	CASSYMGDEQYF	TGTGCCAGCAGTTACATGGGTGACGAGCAGTACTTC
TRBV5-4	NA	TRBJ1-1	NA	CASSLALSGRIAEAFF	TGTGCCAGCAGCTTGGCCCTGTCGGGGAGGATTGCTGAAGCTTTCTTT
TRBV7-8	NA	TRBJ2-2	NA	CASSLTPTGNLHTGELFF	TGTGCCAGCAGCTTAACTCCAACAGGGAACTTACACACCGGGGAGCTGTTTTTT
TRBV21-1	NA	TRBJ2-5	NA	CASSKGLGRAQETQYF	TGTGCCAGCAGCAAAGGATTAGGCAGGGCTCAAGAGACCCAGTACTTC
TRBV7-3	NA	TRBJ1-6	NA	CASSVNPGGGSPLHF	TGTGCCAGCAGCGTAAACCCGGGAGGTGGTTCACCCCTCCACTTT
TRBV18	TRBD1	TRBJ1-4	NA	CASSQEGQIEKLFF	TGTGCCAGCTCCCAGGAGGGACAGATTGAAAAACTGTTTTTT
TRBV15	NA	TRBJ1-1	NA	CATSSRVTGSEAFF	TGTGCCACCAGCAGCCGGGTAACGGGCTCTGAAGCTTTCTTT
TRBV5-6	NA	TRBJ1-5	NA	CASSLLRGGGNQPQHF	TGTGCCAGCAGCTTACTCAGGGGAGGGGGCAATCAGCCCCAGCATTTT
TRBV7-9	NA	TRBJ1-1	NA	CASSLVREAAFF	TGTGCCAGCAGCTTAGTTCGGGAGGCAGCTTTCTTT
TRBV7-6	TRBD1	TRBJ1-2	NA	CASSLGGRQGEEGGPYGYTF	TGTGCCAGCAGCTTAGGGGGCCGACAGGGCGAAGAGGGGGGCCCGTATGGCTACACCTTC
TRBV16	NA	TRBJ1-1	NA	CASSPRGLGTEAFF	TGTGCCAGCAGCCCCCGGGGGCTGGGGACTGAAGCTTTCTTT
TRBV7-2	TRBD2	TRBJ2-1	NA	CASSIIAGSSYNEQFF	TGTGCCAGCAGCATAATAGCGGGATCCTCCTACAATGAGCAGTTCTTC
TRBV9	NA	TRBJ2-5	NA	CASSLTGGLRETQYF	TGTGCCAGCAGCCTCACCGGGGGGCTGAGAGAGACCCAGTACTTC
TRBV11-2	NA	TRBJ2-3	NA	CASSLGGRPDTQYF	TGTGCCAGCAGCTTAGGTGGCAGGCCAGATACGCAGTATTTT
TRBV4-2	TRBD2	TRBJ2-2	NA	CASSQSTSGGTGELFF	TGTGCCAGCAGCCAGTCGACTAGCGGGGGAACCGGGGAGCTGTTTTTT
TRBV11-2	TRBD2	TRBJ2-7	few	CASSLSAGVYEQYF	TGTGCCAGCAGCTTGTCCGCGGGGGTATACGAGCAGTACTTC
TRBV29-1	TRBD1	TRBJ2-7	NA	CSVGVQGYEQYF	TGCAGCGTTGGTGTACAGGGGTACGAGCAGTACTTC
TRBV28	NA	TRBJ2-1	few	CASSLGNEQFF	TGTGCCAGCAGTTTGGGCAATGAGCAGTTCTTC